This T cell receptor beta chain was retrieved from a study of T cell responses to AZD1222 COVID-19 vaccine. CDR3 length: 13 residues. The germline CDR1 and CDR2 sequences are SNHLY and FYNNEI. Trimming took off 4 bases at V and 1 base at J, with 7 bases between the two ends. The data were produced by immunoSEQ multiplex PCR, yet TCRdb's version contains in-frame clones alone and is incomplete. This sample has approximately 94,000 clones, with roughly 89% found just once. A word on this clone: Within the sample, other DNA sequences also encode this same CDR3.

Sequenced material: peripheral blood, taken on day 0 of AZD1222 vaccination. This chain links TRBV2 with TRBJ1-1; D gene ambiguous. This clonotype originated in an adult in good health. Written as DNA, the CDR3 is TGTGCCAGCAGTGGAAGAGAGAACACTGAAGCTTTCTTT. This codes for CASSGRENTEAFF.